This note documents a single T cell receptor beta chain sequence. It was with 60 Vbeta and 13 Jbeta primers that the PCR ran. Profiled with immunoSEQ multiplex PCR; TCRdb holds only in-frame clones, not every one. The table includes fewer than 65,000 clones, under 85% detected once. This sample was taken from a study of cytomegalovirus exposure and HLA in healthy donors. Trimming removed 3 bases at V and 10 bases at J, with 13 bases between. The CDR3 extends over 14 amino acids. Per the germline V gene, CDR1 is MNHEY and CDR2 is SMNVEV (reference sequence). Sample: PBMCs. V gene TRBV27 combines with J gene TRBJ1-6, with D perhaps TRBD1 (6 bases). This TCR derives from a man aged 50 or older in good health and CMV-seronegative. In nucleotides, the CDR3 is TGTGCCAGCAGTTTCCGAGGACAGACGTCACCCCTCCACTTT. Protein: CASSFRGQTSPLHF.